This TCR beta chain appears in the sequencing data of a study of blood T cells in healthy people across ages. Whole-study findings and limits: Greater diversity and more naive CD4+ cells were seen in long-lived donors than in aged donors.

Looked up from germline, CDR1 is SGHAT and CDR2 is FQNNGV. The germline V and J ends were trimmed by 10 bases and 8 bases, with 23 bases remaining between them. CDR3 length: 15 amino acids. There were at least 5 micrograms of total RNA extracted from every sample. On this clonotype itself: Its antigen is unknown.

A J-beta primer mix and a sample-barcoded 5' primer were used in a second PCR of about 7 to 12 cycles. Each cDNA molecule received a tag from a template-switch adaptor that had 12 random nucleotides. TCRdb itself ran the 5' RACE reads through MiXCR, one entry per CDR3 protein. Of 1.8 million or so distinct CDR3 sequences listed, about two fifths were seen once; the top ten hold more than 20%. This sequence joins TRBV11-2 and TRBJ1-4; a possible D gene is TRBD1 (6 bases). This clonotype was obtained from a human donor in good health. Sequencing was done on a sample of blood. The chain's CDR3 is CATGLGFGGVEKLFF. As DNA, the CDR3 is TGTGCCACGGGACTAGGTTTCGGGGGCGTAGAAAAACTGTTTTTT.